This T cell receptor (beta chain) originates from a study of CD8 T cells in ankylosing spondylitis. Comment on this clonotype: The target antigen is unknown.

Points from the study as a whole: Matched synovial fluid from ankylosing spondylitis patients was reported to be enriched for disease-linked clones. For ankylosing spondylitis blood, a TCR beta motif of fewer than 10 highly homologous variants appeared characteristic.

The trim removed 4 bases at V and 4 bases at J, leaving 5 bases unmatched. The CDR3 sequence is 14 residues long. Germline values: CDR1 MNHEY, CDR2 SVGAGI. Using quantitative 5'-RACE with molecular barcodes, the authors made TCR beta libraries. One entry per CDR3 protein results from TCRdb running MiXCR on the 5' RACE reads. The table has some 840,000 distinct CDR3 sequences, approximately 12% seen once. The specimen sequenced was blood, either unsorted or a sorted T cell fraction (not recorded which). The sequence derives from a male donor with ankylosing spondylitis. V is TRBV6-5 and J is TRBJ1-2; 8 nucleotides match TRBD1. This CDR3 is CASSSRTGLYGYTF. The CDR3, as DNA: TGTGCCAGCAGTTCCCGGACAGGGCTCTATGGCTACACCTTC.